This T cell receptor (beta chain) comes out of a study of T cells in Graves' hyperthyroidism and ophthalmopathy. TCR beta CDR3 region amplification was performed from RNA transcripts. The TCR CDR3 first-round RT-PCR relied on the HTBI primer set. TCRdb ran MiXCR on the multiplex PCR reads and lists one entry per CDR3 protein. This table has some 720,000 distinct CDR3 sequences, about 16% appearing once. Graves' hyperthyroidism without ophthalmopathy progression within 18 months was termed stable. Using 10 ml of fresh peripheral blood, PBMCs were prepared. At least ten counts were recorded for this clonotype. The antigen is undetermined. The CDR3 covers 13 residues. V was cut by 0 bases and J by 3 bases, with 5 bases left in between. The V gene's germline CDR1 is LGHDT and CDR2 YNNKEL (reference sequence). Study conclusions and caveats: Among thyroid clonotypes expanded above 0.001, most also appeared in blood.

V is TRBV3-1 and J is TRBJ1-2, with unresolved D. Sequenced: blood. This sequence originates from a man aged 18 to 30 with Graves' hyperthyroidism. The CDR3 nucleotides are TGTGCCAGCAGCCAAGATCCAGACTATGGCTACACCTTC. This translates into CASSQDPDYGYTF.